This TCR beta chain was identified during a study of blood T cell repertoires in COVID-19. Adults between roughly 18 and 95 years of age took part from approximately 24 US areas. Cohort allocation depended upon clinical history that participants reported. Cohort 3 recovery required two negative PCRs, clearance, or symptom resolution. CDR1 and CDR2 from the germline V gene are MDHEN and SYDVKM. V was trimmed by 2 bases and J by 2 bases, leaving 13 bases between them. The CDR3 covers 15 residues. Original processing notes: Amplifying reference gene primers gave estimates of nucleated cell counts. The table came from immunoSEQ multiplex PCR; TCRdb's copy has only in-frame clones and leaves some out. The V and J calls and clone size come from that table; D and trimming were worked out from the DNA. The sample has roughly 250,000 clones, around 90% seen once.

Sequencing was done on a sample of PBMCs or T cells enriched from blood (not recorded which). The chain couples TRBV28 to TRBJ2-7; tentatively, D is TRBD2 (6 bases). This receptor was obtained from a woman in her fifties or sixties who had recovered from COVID-19. CDR3 sequence (DNA): TGTGCCAGCAGTTTACCGCCAGGGAGGCCCTACGAGCAGTACTTC. Translating gives CASSLPPGRPYEQYF.